This TCR beta chain stems from a study of T cell responses to AZD1222 COVID-19 vaccine. Study-wide points: Only a handful of AZD1222 recipients, roughly six in all, had baseline seropositivity. Females made up more of the donors, who were largely white British, and clonal diversity may have come out too low.

The repertoire was sequenced with immunoSEQ multiplex PCR; TCRdb's copy has only in-frame clones and lacks some. The table includes some 66,000 clones, roughly nine tenths detected once. Remarks on this clone: What it binds is not known.

From germline, CDR1 is LGHNA and CDR2 YSLEER. V lost 0 bases and J 4 bases, leaving 12 bases between the germline ends. This CDR3 comprises 15 residues. V usage is TRBV4-3 and J usage is TRBJ1-2; D unclear. This specimen consisted of peripheral blood, obtained 28 days after the second AZD1222 dose. The clonotype originates from an adult who received the AZD1222 COVID-19 vaccine. The CDR3 loop reads CASSQEPSAIYGYTF. In nucleotides, the CDR3 is TGCGCCAGCAGCCAAGAACCCTCGGCTATCTATGGCTACACCTTC.